The 20 T cell receptor beta chains given below trace back to one sample, sequenced in a study of tumor-infiltrating lymphocytes in primary liver carcinoma (dated by TCRdb to about 2017). Without any cell sorting, total RNA and DNA were co-extracted from approximately 20-30 mg of bulk tissue using the AllPrep DNA/RNA mini kit. TCRdb shows the sequencer as Illumina HiSeq 2500. A constant-region primer and ProtoScript II reverse transcriptase were used to reverse-transcribe TCRbeta-specific cDNA from around 480 ng total RNA. TCRbeta libraries were built with three nested multiplex PCR rounds, a slightly modified ARM-PCR procedure. The first two PCR rounds used multiplex TRBV1-TRBV30 forward primers with a Cbeta reverse primer, each for 10 cycles. TCRdb reprocessing: public reads trimmed at Q25 with fastp, clones called with MiXCR, in-frame beta chains kept. Rows are unified per CDR3 protein, each entry keeping the most common DNA and genes. This sample is represented by 65,000 to 90,000 distinct CDR3 sequences; approximately 77% of them were singletons. The leading ten clones occupy less than 20% of the sample.

Sequenced material: liver tumor tissue from sampling region 1. What this sample's cell subset or site label stands for: tumor region T1, superior pole. These receptors all stem from a man aged 35-49 years with primary liver carcinoma and hepatitis B virus infection.

With respect to this clonotype: The final CDR3 position lacks the conserved phenylalanine or tryptophan, pointing to a likely read error. This chain's CDR3 is CASSSGLVNTGELFL. CDR3 coding DNA: TGTGCCAGCAGCTCCGGACTAGTGAACACCGGGGAGCTGTTTCTT. The V call is TRBV11-2, the J call TRBJ2-2; 7 positions match TRBD2. The CDR3 loop spans 15 amino acids. V was clipped by 4 bases and J by 1 base; unmatched bases: 3. Germline-derived CDR1 and CDR2 are SGHAT and FQNNGV.

The CDR3 coding sequence is TGTGCCAGCAGAGGTCGGACAGGGTCTAATTCACCCCTCCACTTT. This codes for CASRGRTGSNSPLHF. V gene TRBV2 combines with J gene TRBJ1-6; TRBD1 matches 8 bases. Germline V gives CDR1 SNHLY, CDR2 FYNNEI. The CDR3 covers 15 residues. After removal of 6 bases from V and 6 bases from J, the junction contained 7 bases not matched to a gene.

This chain connects TRBV27 to TRBJ1-6; possibly TRBD1 for D (5 bases). Trimming left V 8 bases short and J 9 bases short, with 17 bases between. Germline loops: CDR1 MNHEY, CDR2 SMNVEV (reference sequence). The CDR3 sequence is 14 residues long. The CDR3: CASGSRYRTSPLHF. Here the CDR3 DNA reads TGTGCCAGCGGTAGCCGGTACAGGACTTCACCCCTCCACTTT.

With respect to this clonotype: The junction does not match germline at one end; this may be a read error. The chain combines TRBV30 with TRBJ1-2; the D gene is possibly TRBD1 (6 bases). The CDR3 loop spans 11 amino acids. The germline gives CDR1 GTSNPN, CDR2 SVGIG (reference sequence). CDR3 protein: CVWSLGGGCTF. The DNA for the CDR3 is TGTGTCTGGAGTTTAGGGGGAGGCTGCACCTTC. Using reference TRBV30 and TRBJ1-2 for the parts outside the CDR3, the full variable domain is SQTIHQWPATLVQPVGSPLSLECTVEGTSNPNLYWYRQAAGRGLQLLFYSVGIGQISSEVPQNLSASRPQDRQFILSSKKLLLSDSGFYLCVWSLGGGCTFGSGTRLTVV.

This clonotype was counted many times. The gene calls are TRBV6-6 and TRBJ1-1, with D hard to call. V was cut by 3 bases and J by 4 bases, with 12 bases left in between. From germline, CDR1 is MNHNY and CDR2 SVGAGI (reference sequence). The CDR3 is made up of 14 amino acids. The DNA for the CDR3 is TGTGCCAGCAGTTATACCCCGGTAGGCACTGAAGCTTTCTTT. This codes for CASSYTPVGTEAFF.

Of note for this clonotype: Given a much more abundant clone one base away, this may be a read error. The J gene is TRBJ2-7, the V gene TRBV5-1; D call uncertain. Germline V lookup: CDR1 SGHRS, CDR2 YFSETQ. Trimming shortened V by 3 bases and J by 3 bases, and 13 bases separated the two germline ends. The CDR3 extends over 14 amino acids. CDR3 DNA: TGCGCCAGCAGCTCGGGTAGTCTCTACTACGAGCAGTACTTC. Translating gives CASSSGSLYYEQYF.

The gene calls are TRBV4-1 and TRBJ2-7, with a weak D call TRBD2 (5 bases). With 0 bases removed from V and 0 bases from J, the gap between germline ends came to 9 bases. The CDR3 sequence is 15 residues long. Looked up from germline, CDR1 is MGHRA and CDR2 is YSYEKL. The DNA for the CDR3 is TGCGCCAGCAGCCAAGATTTACTAGGCTCCTACGAGCAGTACTTC. Protein sequence: CASSQDLLGSYEQYF.

This chain links TRBV11-2 with TRBJ2-2; weak D call: TRBD2 (5 bases). With 2 bases removed from V and 6 bases from J, the gap between germline ends came to 13 bases. This CDR3 region has 15 residues. From germline, CDR1 is SGHAT and CDR2 FQNNGV. The CDR3, as DNA: TGTGCCAGCAGCTTATACCTGCCCGGGGCCGGGGAGCTGTTTTTT. The encoded protein is CASSLYLPGAGELFF.

With regard to this clonotype: The conserved final phenylalanine or tryptophan is absent from the CDR3, which likely points to a read error. The rearrangement uses TRBV2 and TRBJ2-7; 11 bases align to TRBD2. The length of the CDR3 is 15 residues. Trimming at V came to 6 bases and at J to 5 bases, leaving 9 bases not matched to a gene. Germline-derived CDR1 and CDR2 are SNHLY and FYNNEI. The CDR3 coding sequence is TGTGCCAGCAGATCTTCACTAGCGGGAGTTGACGAGCAGTACCTC. Its protein product is CASRSSLAGVDEQYL.

As to this clonotype: Because it lacks the conserved phenylalanine or tryptophan at the end, this CDR3 is likely a read error. The V and J genes are TRBV10-3 and TRBJ1-4; D is perhaps TRBD1 (6 bases). This CDR3 is 19 amino acids long. V lost 4 bases and J 3 bases, leaving 24 bases between the germline ends. Germline loops: CDR1 ENHRY, CDR2 SYGVKD. As DNA, the CDR3 is TGTGCCATCAGTGGAGGTCCCGGGACAAGGATAGGGGCTAATGAAAAACTGTTTCTT. This encodes CAISGGPGTRIGANEKLFL.

Details on this clonotype: A read error is possible here, since a much larger clone lies one base away. The V and J genes are TRBV10-1 and TRBJ2-5; maybe TRBD1 (5 bases). CDR3 size: 15 residues. V was cut by 3 bases and J by 5 bases, with 16 bases left in between. Germline V gene sequence: CDR1 WNHNN, CDR2 SYGVQD (reference sequence). The CDR3 coding sequence is TGCGCCAGCAGTGAAAGGGGCGGCCCCAGGGAGACCCAGTACTTC. It yields the protein CASSERGGPRETQYF.

On this clonotype itself: A much more abundant neighbour one base away suggests this may be a read error. This rearrangement joins TRBV28 to TRBJ2-7; no clear D gene. Germline V CDR1 and CDR2: MDHEN, SYDVKM. V lost 6 bases and J lost 9, with 15 bases in between. CDR3 length: 12 residues. As DNA, the CDR3 is TGTGCCAGCAGCTCCCCGCAATTTGGGCAGTACTTC. Protein sequence: CASSSPQFGQYF.

As concerns this clonotype: At one end, the junction sequence differs from germline, possibly due to a read error. This chain connects TRBV11-2 to TRBJ2-1; possibly TRBD2 for D (5 bases). This CDR3 spans 14 amino acids. CDR1 is SGHAT and CDR2 is FQNNGV in the germline V gene. This CDR3 is CAISVPLAYNGQFF. The CDR3 coding sequence is TGTGCCATCAGCGTACCTCTAGCCTACAATGGGCAGTTCTTC.

The rearrangement links TRBV6-6 to TRBJ2-7, with 11 positions matching TRBD2. V shed 5 bases and J 2 bases; nucleotides not matched to a gene: 8. Germline loops: CDR1 MNHNY, CDR2 SVGAGI (reference sequence). The CDR3 is 16 amino acids. Here the CDR3 DNA reads TGTGCCAGCAGTCTCATTAGCGGGAGGGGTACCTACGAGCAGTACTTC. Amino acid sequence: CASSLISGRGTYEQYF.

Many counts were recorded for this clonotype. The chain links TRBV6-5 to TRBJ2-5, with D perhaps being TRBD1 or TRBD2 (6 bases each). Germline CDR1 and CDR2: MNHEY and SVGAGI. This CDR3 region has 14 residues. CDR3 nucleotide sequence: TGTGCTACCAGGGGTTCGGGGGCGGTAGGGACCCAGTACTTC. Translating it yields CATRGSGAVGTQYF.

The V gene is TRBV6-5, the J gene TRBJ1-5; a possible D gene is TRBD1 (5 bases). This CDR3 contains 15 residues. CDR1 and CDR2 (germline): MNHEY, SVGAGI. The V and J ends lost 5 bases and 8 bases respectively, with 19 bases between them. CDR3: CASSRTAGGTEPQHF. Here the CDR3 DNA reads TGTGCCAGCAGTCGGACGGCCGGTGGGACTGAGCCCCAGCATTTT.

This clonotype is termed medium-sized. J is TRBJ2-7 and V is TRBV11-2; 9 bases are a match to TRBD2. Trimming at V came to 0 bases and at J to 11 bases, leaving 5 bases not matched to a gene. CDR3 length equals 13 residues. Germline V lookup: CDR1 SGHAT, CDR2 FQNNGV. The CDR3 nucleotides are TGTGCCAGCAGCTTAGAAGGAGGCGGGAGGGAGTACTTC. It specifies CASSLEGGGREYF.

This sequence joins TRBV20-1 and TRBJ1-2; D is possibly TRBD1 (6 bases). With 3 bases removed from V and 12 bases from J, the gap between germline ends came to 14 bases. This CDR3 spans 11 amino acids. Germline CDR1 is DFQATT and CDR2 is SNEGSKA (reference sequence). CDR3 in amino acids: CSASNTGLHTF. The CDR3 coding sequence is TGCAGTGCTAGCAATACAGGGCTCCACACCTTC.

The chain recombines TRBV5-6 with TRBJ2-3; the D gene is possibly TRBD2 (6 bases). The V end lost 6 bases, the J end lost 5 bases, and 25 bases lay between the germline ends. Germline lookup yields CDR1 SGHDT and CDR2 YYEEEE. The length of the CDR3 is 17 residues. Here the CDR3 reads CASNSKRWDFNIDTQYF. The CDR3 DNA reads as TGTGCCAGCAATTCGAAACGGTGGGACTTCAACATAGATACGCAGTATTTT.

To note about this clonotype: A much larger clone lies one base from this, so it may be a read error. V usage is TRBV5-4 and J usage is TRBJ2-5; TRBD2 is a possible D gene (6 bases). Germline CDR1 and CDR2: SGHNT and YYREEE (reference sequence). The CDR3 runs 14 residues. CDR3 in DNA: TGTACCAGCAGCTCAGGGACTGACACGGGGCACCAGTACTTC. Protein product: CTSSSGTDTGHQYF.